The next 9 T cell receptor beta chains were all read from a single sample in a study of read filtering for tumor transcriptome and immune sequencing. This library used around 0.4 ug RNA and molecular barcoded adaptors spanning alpha/delta and beta/gamma chains. TCRdb reprocessed the reads via MiXCR and lists one record per CDR3 protein. The sample lists about 6,000 distinct CDR3 sequences, around 24% occurring once. The sample comprised a population of CD138-negative cells sorted from bone marrow. These receptors originate from a donor at least 40 years old with multiple myeloma.

In the case of this clonotype: Germline is not matched at one junction end, which may reflect a read error. The CDR3 nucleotides read TGCGGTGCCAGAAGCGGGAGTTTATCCAATGAGCAGTCCTTC. This sequence encodes CGARSGSLSNEQSF. This chain connects TRBV20-1 to TRBJ2-1, with TRBD2 identical over 8 bases. Germline V gene sequence: CDR1 DFQATT, CDR2 SNEGSKA (reference sequence). The length of the CDR3 is 14 residues.

Worth noting for this clonotype: The conserved phenylalanine or tryptophan normally closing the CDR3 is absent here, so this likely arose from a read error. V is TRBV7-8 and J is TRBJ2-2, with 9 bases fitting TRBD1. The V segment lost 5 bases and the J segment 6 bases; nucleotides outside the gene matches: 10. The CDR3 has 16 residues. Germline CDR1 reads SGHVS; CDR2 reads FQNEAQ. Here the CDR3 reads CASSPRDRVGAGELFL. CDR3 DNA: TGTGCCAGCAGCCCCCGGGACAGGGTCGGTGCCGGGGAGCTGTTTCTT.

This clonotype was counted at least ten times. The V call is TRBV4-3, the J call TRBJ2-1; TRBD1 or TRBD2 may be the D gene (5 bases each). CDR3 size: 15 residues. The V and J ends lost 5 bases and 4 bases respectively, with 15 bases between them. Germline CDR1 LGHNA, CDR2 YSLEER. The DNA of the CDR3 is TGCGCCAGCAGCTGGGACGGTCTCTCTTACAATGAGCAGTTCTTC. This translates into CASSWDGLSYNEQFF.

This clonotype was seen repeatedly, ten times or more. The genes are TRBV5-4 and TRBJ2-2; 12 nucleotides match TRBD2. Trimming at V came to 4 bases and at J to 3 bases, leaving 13 bases not matched to a gene. The CDR3 is 19 residues long. CDR1 and CDR2 from the germline V gene are SGHNT and YYREEE (reference sequence). The CDR3 region is CASSERLAGVIVDTGELFF. Here the CDR3 DNA reads TGTGCCAGCAGCGAGAGACTAGCGGGAGTGATAGTCGACACCGGGGAGCTGTTTTTT.

The table lists this clonotype with many counts. The chain has TRBV5-4 and TRBJ2-3, with 9 bases that match TRBD2. CDR1 and CDR2 from the germline V gene are SGHNT and YYREEE (reference sequence). V trimming: 5 bases; J trimming: 5 bases; junction bases outside the gene matches: 6. The CDR3 runs 14 residues. The CDR3 is CASREGGGEDTQYF. The CDR3 DNA reads as TGTGCCAGCAGGGAAGGCGGGGGGGAAGATACGCAGTATTTT.

This clonotype occurred many times. J is TRBJ2-7 and V is TRBV7-9, with 7 bases that match TRBD2. The CDR3 consists of 12 residues. J gave up 0 bases and V 8 bases, and 1 base lay outside the gene matches. Germline CDR1 reads SEHNR; CDR2 reads FQNEAQ (reference sequence). The DNA of the CDR3 is TGTGCCAGCCGCGGGGGCTCCTACGAGCAGTACTTC. Translating it yields CASRGGSYEQYF.

On this clonotype itself: A single base is all that separates this from a far larger clone, so a read error is likely. The chain joins TRBV12-3 or TRBV12-4 to TRBJ1-6; 9 bases line up with TRBD1. The CDR3 spans 16 residues. The CDR3 reads CASSPDRGVRNTEALF. The CDR3 DNA reads TGTGCCAGCAGCCCAGACAGGGGGGTTAGGAACACTGAAGCTCTCTTT.

On this clonotype: A far bigger clonotype differs at one base, so this is likely a read error. The V gene is TRBV11-1, the J gene TRBJ2-7; 9 bases are a match to TRBD1. The CDR3 has 14 residues. Germline-derived CDR1 and CDR2 are SGHAT and FQDESV (reference sequence). CDR3 sequence reads: CASSSRDRDHELYF. The CDR3 DNA follows: TGTGCCAGCAGCTCAAGGGACAGGGACCACGAGCTGTACTTC.

This clonotype was detected many times. One end of the junction is discordant with germline, which a read error may explain. CDR3 region: CASSQETLAGLSYEQYF. Written as DNA, the CDR3 is TGCGCCAGCAGCCAAGAGACTCTAGCGGGCCTATCCTACGAGCAGTACTTC. V and J are TRBV4-2 and TRBJ2-7, with 8 bases lining up with TRBD2. The germline CDR1 and CDR2 sequences are LGHNA and YNFKEQ. This CDR3 comprises 17 residues.